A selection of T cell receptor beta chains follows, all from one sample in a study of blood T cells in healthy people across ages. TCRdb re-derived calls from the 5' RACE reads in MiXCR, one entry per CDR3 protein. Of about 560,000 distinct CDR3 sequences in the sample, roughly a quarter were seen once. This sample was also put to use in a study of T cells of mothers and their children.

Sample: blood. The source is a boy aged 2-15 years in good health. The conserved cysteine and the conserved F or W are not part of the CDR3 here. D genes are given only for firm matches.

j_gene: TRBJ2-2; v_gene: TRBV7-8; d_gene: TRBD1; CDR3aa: ASSSSDRGPIGGLF
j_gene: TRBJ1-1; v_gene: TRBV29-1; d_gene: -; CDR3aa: SVSNRDTSEAF
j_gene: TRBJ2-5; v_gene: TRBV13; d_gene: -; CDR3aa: ASSHGAKETQY
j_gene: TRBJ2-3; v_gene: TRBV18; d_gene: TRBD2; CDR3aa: ASSPPSLAGGTDTQY
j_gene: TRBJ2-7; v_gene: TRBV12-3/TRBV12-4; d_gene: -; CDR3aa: ARRVEEQY
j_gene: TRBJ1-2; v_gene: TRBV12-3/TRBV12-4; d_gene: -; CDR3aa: ASTPGTPDYGYT
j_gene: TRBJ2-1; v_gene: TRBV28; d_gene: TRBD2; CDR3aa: ASSPGLAGVYNEQF
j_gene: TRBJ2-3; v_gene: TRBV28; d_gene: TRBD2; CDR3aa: ASSFAGGPRDTQY
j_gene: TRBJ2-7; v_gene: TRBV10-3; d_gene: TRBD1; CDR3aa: AISESPRDRHTYEQY
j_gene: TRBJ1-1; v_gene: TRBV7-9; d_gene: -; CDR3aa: ASSRPEGGAF
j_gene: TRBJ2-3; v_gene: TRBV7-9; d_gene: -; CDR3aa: ASGAAGRETDTQY
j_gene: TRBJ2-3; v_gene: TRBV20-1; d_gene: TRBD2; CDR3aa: SARTPSGSSDTQY
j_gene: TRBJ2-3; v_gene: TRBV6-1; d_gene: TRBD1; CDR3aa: ASSPLGVGTGGRNTQY
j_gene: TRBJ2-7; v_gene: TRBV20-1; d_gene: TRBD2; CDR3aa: SASTSGSYEQY
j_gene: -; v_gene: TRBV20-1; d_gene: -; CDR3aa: SAEAGSYEQY
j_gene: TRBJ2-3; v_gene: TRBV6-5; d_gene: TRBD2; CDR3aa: ASSYSGLAGAADTQY
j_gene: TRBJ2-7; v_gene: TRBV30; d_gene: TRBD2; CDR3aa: AYGLAAITYEQY
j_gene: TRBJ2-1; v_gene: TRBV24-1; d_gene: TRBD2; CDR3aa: ATSDSKTSGHEQF
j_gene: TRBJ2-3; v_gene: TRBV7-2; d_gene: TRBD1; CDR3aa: ASSVQGSTDTQY
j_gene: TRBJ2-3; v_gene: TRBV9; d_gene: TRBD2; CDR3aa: ASSGPIAGVVDTQY
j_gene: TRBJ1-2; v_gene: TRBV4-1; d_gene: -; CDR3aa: ASSQAQADNYGYT
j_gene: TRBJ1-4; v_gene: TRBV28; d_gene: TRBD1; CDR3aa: ASSLAGTDNEKLF
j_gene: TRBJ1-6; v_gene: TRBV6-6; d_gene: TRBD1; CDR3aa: ASSSPQGGDSPLH
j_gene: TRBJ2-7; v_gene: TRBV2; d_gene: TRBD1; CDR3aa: ASSDDRVPYEQY
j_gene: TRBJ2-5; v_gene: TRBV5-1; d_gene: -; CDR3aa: ASSTRAGPQETQY
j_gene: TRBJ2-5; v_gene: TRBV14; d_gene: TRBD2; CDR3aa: ASSLGLAGAETQY
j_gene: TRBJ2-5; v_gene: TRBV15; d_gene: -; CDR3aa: ATSREAPGRQETQY
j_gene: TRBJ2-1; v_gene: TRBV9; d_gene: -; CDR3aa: ASSVGLHNEQF
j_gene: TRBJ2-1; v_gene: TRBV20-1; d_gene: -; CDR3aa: SARDRETGRVNEQF
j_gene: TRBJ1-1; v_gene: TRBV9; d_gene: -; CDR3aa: ASSMYRDPNTEAF
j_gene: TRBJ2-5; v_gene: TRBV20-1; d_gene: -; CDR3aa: SAREGGAPQETQY
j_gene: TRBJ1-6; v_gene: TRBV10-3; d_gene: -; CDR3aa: AISESLGINSPLH
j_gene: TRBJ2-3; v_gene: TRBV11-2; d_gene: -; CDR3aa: ASSLPRVPINTDTQY
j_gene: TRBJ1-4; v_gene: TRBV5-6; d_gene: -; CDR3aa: ASSLVGST
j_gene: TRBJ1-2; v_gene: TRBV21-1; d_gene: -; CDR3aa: ASSKGNRGLNNYGYT
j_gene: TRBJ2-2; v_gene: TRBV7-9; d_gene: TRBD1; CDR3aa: ASSPTTGSLTGELF
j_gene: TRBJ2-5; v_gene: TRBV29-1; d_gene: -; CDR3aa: SVERGGPRQETQY
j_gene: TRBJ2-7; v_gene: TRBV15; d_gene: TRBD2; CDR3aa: ATSLAGTSGGKQY
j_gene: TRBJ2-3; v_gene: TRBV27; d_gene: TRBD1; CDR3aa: ASSGRDRTLTDTQY
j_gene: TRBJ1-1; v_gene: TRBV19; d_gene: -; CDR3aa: ASSMIGRGEAF
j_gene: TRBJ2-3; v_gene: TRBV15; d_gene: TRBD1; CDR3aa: ATTRQGADTQY
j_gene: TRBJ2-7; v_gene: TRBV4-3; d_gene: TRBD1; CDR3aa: ASSQGTGGVYEQY
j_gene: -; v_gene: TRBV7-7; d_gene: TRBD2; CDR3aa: ASSPTSGNAEQY
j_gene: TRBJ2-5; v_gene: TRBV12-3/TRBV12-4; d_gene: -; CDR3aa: ASSFRGVRETQY
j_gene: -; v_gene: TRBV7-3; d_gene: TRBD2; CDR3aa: ASNSLAGAGETQY
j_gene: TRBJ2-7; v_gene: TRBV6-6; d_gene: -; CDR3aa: ASSSGRASGPYEQY
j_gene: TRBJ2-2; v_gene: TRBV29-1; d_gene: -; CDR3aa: SGLENTGELF
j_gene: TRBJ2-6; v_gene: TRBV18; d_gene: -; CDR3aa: ASSPAGQSSGANVLT
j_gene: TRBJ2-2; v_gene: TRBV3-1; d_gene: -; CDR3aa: ASSQQFNTGELF
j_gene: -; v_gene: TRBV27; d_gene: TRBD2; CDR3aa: ASSQLAGVPSYEQY
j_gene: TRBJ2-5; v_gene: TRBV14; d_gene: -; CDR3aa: ASRIVGHRQETQY
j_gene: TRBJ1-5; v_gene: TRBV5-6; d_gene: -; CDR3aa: ASSFWGSQPQH
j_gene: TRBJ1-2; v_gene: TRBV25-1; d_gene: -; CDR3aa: ASYRPNYGYT
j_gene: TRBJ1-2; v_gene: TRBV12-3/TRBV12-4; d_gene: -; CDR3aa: ASSLAGGTGGYT
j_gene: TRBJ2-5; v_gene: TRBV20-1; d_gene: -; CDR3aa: SGYEGSVATQY
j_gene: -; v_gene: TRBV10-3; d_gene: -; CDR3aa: ATSPRGEANEQF